This TCR beta chain was sequenced in a study of CD8+ T cells in alopecia areata. Points from the study as a whole: Scalp sequencing also captures normal skin's resident alphabeta T cells.

This clone was detected once. The antigen remains undetermined. RNA extraction was followed by reverse transcription into cDNA, which acted as the sequencing template. Sequenced by immunoSEQ multiplex PCR; TCRdb stores in-frame clones only, minus some. The table includes 150,000 or so clones, roughly 50% detected once. The receptor comes from a human donor with alopecia areata. Sequencing used CD4+ T cells sorted from blood.

This CDR3 is CASSLDGYGYTF. The CDR3 DNA is TGTGCCAGCAGCTTGGACGGATATGGCTACACCTTC. The J gene is TRBJ1-2, the V gene TRBV7-9; D remains ambiguous. This CDR3 is built from 12 residues. CDR1 and CDR2 (germline): SEHNR, FQNEAQ (reference sequence). V was clipped by 3 bases and J by 5 bases, with 7 bases between them.